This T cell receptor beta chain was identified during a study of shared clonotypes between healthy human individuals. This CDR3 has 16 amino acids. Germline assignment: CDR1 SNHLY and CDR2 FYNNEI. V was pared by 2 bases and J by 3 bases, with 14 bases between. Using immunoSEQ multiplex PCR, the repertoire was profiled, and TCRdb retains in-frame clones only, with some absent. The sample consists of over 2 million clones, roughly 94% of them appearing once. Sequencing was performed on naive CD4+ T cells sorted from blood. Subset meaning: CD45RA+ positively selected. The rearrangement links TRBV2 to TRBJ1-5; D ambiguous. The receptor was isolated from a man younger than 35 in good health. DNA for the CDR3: TGTGCCAGCAGTGAAATTGGAGGGATCGACAATCAGCCCCAGCATTTT. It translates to CASSEIGGIDNQPQHF.